These 19 T cell receptor beta chains were all obtained from the same sample, sequenced in a study of multiple sclerosis patients with progressive multifocal leukoencephalopathy. Time point denoted: approximately 12 months of natalizumab therapy. TCRdb keeps only in-frame clones here, not all; method: immunoSEQ multiplex PCR. This sample has 25,000 or so clones; 75% to 95% occur once, and the top ten carry approximately 2.3%. This material consisted of PBMCs, taken from a patient treated with natalizumab. The receptors stem from a man between 25 and 39 years old with multiple sclerosis.

The CDR3 is CASSFLGTVEKGYTF. The CDR3 DNA is TGTGCCAGCAGCTTCCTCGGGACAGTTGAAAAAGGCTACACCTTC. V is TRBV27 and J is TRBJ1-2; TRBD1 agrees at 7 bases. Germline V CDR1 and CDR2: MNHEY, SMNVEV (reference sequence). The J segment lost 8 bases and the V segment lost 6 bases, leaving 15 bases of the junction unmatched. The CDR3 extends over 15 amino acids.

The rearrangement joins TRBV11-2 to TRBJ2-1; D call uncertain. V was pared by 6 bases and J by 6 bases, with 12 bases between. The CDR3 sequence is 13 residues long. CDR1 and CDR2 (germline): SGHAT, FQNNGV. CDR3 in DNA: TGTGCCAGCAGTTCTTTAGCTCCCAATGAGCAGTTCTTC. This translates into CASSSLAPNEQFF.

The chain recombines TRBV12-5 with TRBJ1-6; no reliable D call. The CDR3 length is 14 residues. The V and J ends lost 5 bases and 7 bases respectively, with 12 bases between them. Germline V lookup: CDR1 LGHNT, CDR2 FRNRAP. The CDR3 DNA reads TGTGCTAGTGGTCCCCAATCACAAAATTCACCCCTCCACTTT. Its protein is CASGPQSQNSPLHF.

The chain couples TRBV6-1 to TRBJ2-3; 11 bases fit TRBD2. Trimming at V came to 1 base and at J to 8 bases, leaving 17 bases not matched to a gene. Germline CDR1 MNHNS, CDR2 SASEGT. The CDR3 totals 19 residues. Here the CDR3 reads CASSEGGTSGSLRTSTQYF. The CDR3 DNA reads as TGTGCCAGCAGTGAAGGCGGTACTAGCGGGAGCCTCCGCACAAGTACGCAGTATTTT.

This clone was seen once. The CDR3 DNA sequence: TGTGCCACCAGCCGGAGTGAAACCGGGGGAGATACGCAGTATTTT. Its translation is CATSRSETGGDTQYF. The rearrangement links TRBV15 to TRBJ2-3; tentatively, D is TRBD2 (6 bases). CDR1 and CDR2 from the germline V gene are LNHNV and YYDKDF (reference sequence). The germline V and J ends were trimmed by 5 bases and 5 bases, with 17 bases remaining between them. The length of the CDR3 is 15 residues.

The chain joins TRBV6-1 to TRBJ2-7; possibly TRBD1 for D (5 bases). CDR3 length equals 15 residues. Germline values: CDR1 MNHNS, CDR2 SASEGT. Trimming took off 4 bases at V and 0 bases at J, with 13 bases between the two ends. The CDR3 bases are TGTGCCAGCAGTGTGGACATACTTCCCTCCTACGAGCAGTACTTC. It yields the protein CASSVDILPSYEQYF.

Turning to this clone: Germline and junction disagree at one end, which may indicate a read error. The chain couples TRBV7-6 to TRBJ2-5; unclear D gene. The CDR3 is made up of 15 amino acids. Looked up from germline, CDR1 is SGHVS and CDR2 is FNYEAQ. As DNA, the CDR3 is TGTGCCAGCAGCTTAGCAGGGCCATATCAAGAGGCCCAGTACTTC. It codes for CASSLAGPYQEAQYF.

This clone has just a few counts. The rearrangement joins TRBV10-3 to TRBJ1-3; possibly TRBD1 for D (5 bases). Looked up from germline, CDR1 is ENHRY and CDR2 is SYGVKD. V lost 7 bases to trimming and J lost 0 bases, with 7 bases between them. CDR3 size: 13 residues. CDR3 DNA: TGTGCCATCAATCAGGGCTCTGGAAACACCATATATTTT. Translated, it gives CAINQGSGNTIYF.

The chain couples TRBV29-1 to TRBJ2-1; no clear D gene. Trimming stripped 0 bases from V and 4 bases from J, with 10 bases between. Germline V gene lookup returns CDR1 SQVTM and CDR2 ANQGSEA. The CDR3 extends over 14 amino acids. This chain's CDR3 is CSVEDPEAYNEQFF. In DNA form, the CDR3 reads TGCAGCGTTGAAGATCCTGAAGCTTACAATGAGCAGTTCTTC.

This chain connects TRBV7-6 to TRBJ2-2; the D is unclear. Trimming cost V 3 bases and J 4 bases, with 6 bases left between them. Germline V gene data show CDR1 as SGHVS and CDR2 as FNYEAQ. CDR3 size: 13 residues. Here the CDR3 DNA reads TGTGCCAGCAGCTTCCTTAGCACCGGGGAGCTGTTTTTT. It codes for CASSFLSTGELFF.

The chain recombines TRBV5-6 with TRBJ2-7, with a possible D match to TRBD1 (5 bases). Trimming pared 3 bases from V and 4 bases from J, leaving 20 bases between. Per germline, CDR1 SGHDT and CDR2 YYEEEE. The CDR3 loop spans 16 amino acids. CDR3 in DNA: TGTGCCAGCAGCTGCTGGCGGACGGACAAACCTTACGAGCAGTACTTC. Amino acids: CASSCWRTDKPYEQYF.

The J gene is TRBJ2-2, the V gene TRBV5-4, with D possibly TRBD2 on 5 matching bases. Trimming left V 3 bases short and J 3 bases short, with 12 bases between. Germline V CDR1 and CDR2: SGHNT, YYREEE (reference sequence). The length of the CDR3 is 15 residues. The CDR3 protein is CASSSTGGYTGELFF. The CDR3 DNA is TGTGCCAGCAGCTCCACCGGAGGTTACACCGGGGAGCTGTTTTTT.

This chain joins TRBV27 and TRBJ2-1; 10 bases agree with TRBD2. The V segment lost 6 bases and the J segment 7 bases; nucleotides outside the gene matches: 6. The CDR3 spans 14 residues. Germline assignment: CDR1 MNHEY and CDR2 SMNVEV (reference sequence). The CDR3 reads CASRAGGPSNEQFF. CDR3 DNA: TGTGCCAGCAGAGCGGGAGGGCCGTCGAATGAGCAGTTCTTC.

J is TRBJ1-1 and V is TRBV6-1; D possibly corresponds to TRBD1 (5 bases). The CDR3 is made up of 15 amino acids. Germline CDR1 reads MNHNS; CDR2 reads SASEGT. Trimming pared 6 bases from V and 5 bases from J, leaving 19 bases between. The CDR3 protein is CASRIEDTLGTEAFF. The DNA for the CDR3 is TGTGCCAGCAGAATCGAGGACACCTTGGGAACTGAAGCTTTCTTT.

The chain couples TRBV6-5 to TRBJ2-2; D is unclear. The CDR3 contains 14 residues. Trimming left V 0 bases short and J 2 bases short, with 4 bases between. CDR1 MNHEY and CDR2 SVGAGI come from the germline V gene. Here the CDR3 reads CASSYSTNTGELFF. As DNA, the CDR3 is TGTGCCAGCAGTTACTCGACAAACACCGGGGAGCTGTTTTTT.

The chain uses TRBV6-5 and TRBJ2-7, with 8 nucleotides matching TRBD1. The V segment lost 4 bases and the J segment 2 bases; nucleotides outside the gene matches: 7. This CDR3 is built from 15 residues. The germline gives CDR1 MNHEY, CDR2 SVGAGI. The CDR3 nucleotides read TGTGCCAGCAGTTTTGCCGGGACAGGAGCCTACGAGCAGTACTTC. Residues: CASSFAGTGAYEQYF.

The CDR3: CASRPRAGATAAQETQYF. The CDR3, as DNA: TGTGCCAGCAGACCTAGAGCGGGAGCCACCGCCGCCCAAGAGACCCAGTACTTC. This chain connects TRBV27 to TRBJ2-5, with 8 bases identical to TRBD2. The CDR3 is 18 amino acids. Per the germline V gene, CDR1 is MNHEY and CDR2 is SMNVEV (reference sequence). V was clipped by 6 bases and J by 1 base; unmatched bases: 16.

V usage is TRBV9 and J usage is TRBJ1-2; D is undetermined. Germline V lookup: CDR1 SGDLS, CDR2 YYNGEE. The CDR3 totals 14 residues. Trimming cost V 1 base and J 4 bases, with 11 bases left between them. Here the CDR3 DNA reads TGTGCCAGCAGCGTACCGGGGTCGGGCTATGGCTACACCTTC. It codes for CASSVPGSGYGYTF.

The CDR3 loop reads CASSEETAYGYTF. CDR3 DNA sequence: TGTGCCAGCAGTGAAGAGACAGCCTATGGCTACACCTTC. This chain connects TRBV6-1 to TRBJ1-2, with D possibly matching TRBD1 (5 bases). This CDR3 comprises 13 residues. The germline gives CDR1 MNHNS, CDR2 SASEGT. Deletions cut 1 base from V and 4 bases from J, with 7 bases between.